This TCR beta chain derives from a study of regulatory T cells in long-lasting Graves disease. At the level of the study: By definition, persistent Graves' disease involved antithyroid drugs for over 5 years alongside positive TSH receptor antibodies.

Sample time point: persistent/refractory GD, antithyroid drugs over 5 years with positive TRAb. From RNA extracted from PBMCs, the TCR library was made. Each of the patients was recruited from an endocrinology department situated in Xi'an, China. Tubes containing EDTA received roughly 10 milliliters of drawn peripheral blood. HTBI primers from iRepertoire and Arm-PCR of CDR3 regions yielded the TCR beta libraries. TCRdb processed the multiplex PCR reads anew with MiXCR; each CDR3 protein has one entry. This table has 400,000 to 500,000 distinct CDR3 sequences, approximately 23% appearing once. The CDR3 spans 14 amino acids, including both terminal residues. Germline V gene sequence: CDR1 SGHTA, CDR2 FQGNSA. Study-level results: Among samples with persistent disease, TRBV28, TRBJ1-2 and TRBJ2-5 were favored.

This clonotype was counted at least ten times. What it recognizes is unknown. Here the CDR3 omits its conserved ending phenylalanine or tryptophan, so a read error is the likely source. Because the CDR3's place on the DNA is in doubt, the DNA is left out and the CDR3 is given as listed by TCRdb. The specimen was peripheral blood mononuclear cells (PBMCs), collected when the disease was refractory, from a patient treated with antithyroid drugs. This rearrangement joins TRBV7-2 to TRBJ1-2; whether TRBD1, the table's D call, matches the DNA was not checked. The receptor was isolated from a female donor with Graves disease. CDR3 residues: CASSTSRGGLTGTS.